A selection of T cell receptor beta chains follows, all from one sample in a study of T cells in Graves' hyperthyroidism and ophthalmopathy. One entry per CDR3 protein results from TCRdb running MiXCR on the multiplex PCR reads. The sample includes 600,000 to 900,000 distinct CDR3 sequences, 15% to 20% of them seen just once. Sequencing was carried out using blood. Receptors were obtained from a man between 18 and 35 years old with Graves' hyperthyroidism. Each CDR3 is given without its conserved first and last residue. Each record gives: clone size, D gene, V gene, CDR3 protein. D genes are given only for firm matches. A clone size is listed for some rows: how often the clone was seen (once, few, many), or a class if it is expanded.

clone_size: many
d_call: TRBD1
v_call: TRBV6-2/TRBV6-3
cdr3_aa: ATQRTGGTYEQY

clone_size: few
d_call: TRBD2
v_call: TRBV19
cdr3_aa: ASSPPGGLAGDTGELF

clone_size: .
d_call: .
v_call: TRBV2
cdr3_aa: ASRPRGSNQPQH

clone_size: many
d_call: .
v_call: TRBV25-1
cdr3_aa: ASSEIRAGSETQY

clone_size: many
d_call: .
v_call: TRBV11-2
cdr3_aa: ASSFPGTTNTGELF

clone_size: many
d_call: .
v_call: TRBV11-2
cdr3_aa: ASSWLRDPANEQF

clone_size: .
d_call: TRBD2
v_call: TRBV25-1
cdr3_aa: ASSELGIAGESPYEQY

clone_size: once
d_call: TRBD2
v_call: TRBV12-5
cdr3_aa: ASGLVPSGGLDVLT

clone_size: .
d_call: .
v_call: TRBV12-3/TRBV12-4
cdr3_aa: ASSLFSWKETQY

clone_size: many
d_call: .
v_call: TRBV12-3/TRBV12-4
cdr3_aa: ASRWSGTGELF

clone_size: few
d_call: TRBD1
v_call: TRBV20-1
cdr3_aa: SARGDRITDTQY

clone_size: .
d_call: .
v_call: TRBV27
cdr3_aa: ASRIIRDSYSYNEQF

clone_size: .
d_call: TRBD2
v_call: TRBV5-1
cdr3_aa: ASSAGDRETQY

clone_size: few
d_call: .
v_call: TRBV9
cdr3_aa: ASSETPGDTIY

clone_size: many
d_call: .
v_call: TRBV28
cdr3_aa: ASRPLEGKETQY

clone_size: .
d_call: .
v_call: TRBV29-1
cdr3_aa: SVGARGRITDTQY

clone_size: many
d_call: TRBD2
v_call: TRBV7-8
cdr3_aa: ASSIAAGLAVAKQY

clone_size: .
d_call: .
v_call: TRBV7-2
cdr3_aa: ASSLFGGTNTGELF

clone_size: .
d_call: TRBD1
v_call: TRBV20-1
cdr3_aa: SATQGGSYGYT

clone_size: .
d_call: .
v_call: TRBV7-8
cdr3_aa: ASSSHGLYGYT

clone_size: many
d_call: TRBD2
v_call: TRBV28
cdr3_aa: ATHLDPGLAGGETQY

clone_size: .
d_call: .
v_call: TRBV2
cdr3_aa: ASSAQRFTDAQY

clone_size: many
d_call: .
v_call: TRBV29-1
cdr3_aa: SAQGPYNEQF

clone_size: few
d_call: .
v_call: TRBV18
cdr3_aa: ASSPAPTVNNEQF